The T cell receptor beta chain under discussion was sequenced for a study of shared clonotypes between healthy human individuals. Background on the study: Three plates were used per donor for CD4 naive, three for CD4 memory, two for CD8 naive and one for CD8 memory.

Overall study results and limits: In this cohort, only blood was sampled, and tissue repertoires likely differ. Shared clonotypes: about 4.6% naive CD4, about 3.3% naive CD8, around 2.4% memory CD4, around 0.4% memory CD8.

Sequenced by immunoSEQ multiplex PCR; TCRdb stores in-frame clones only, minus some. The sample has about 2 million clones, approximately 94% seen once. CD45RO-negative CD8 cells positively selected for CCR7 made up the naive population, which excluded terminally differentiated effector memory CD45RA+ cells. Germline-derived CDR1 and CDR2 are ENHRY and SYGVKD. V trimming: 4 bases; J trimming: 5 bases; junction bases outside the gene matches: 6. CDR3 length equals 15 residues. In the case of this clone: What it binds is unknown.

The sequencing input was naive CD8+ T cells sorted from blood. The chain recombines TRBV10-3 with TRBJ2-1; 9 nucleotides agree with TRBD2. The clonotype comes from a man younger than 35 in good health. CDR3 nucleotide sequence: TGTGCCATCAGTGGGGTAGCGGGAGACCACAATGAGCAGTTCTTC. Encoded protein: CAISGVAGDHNEQFF.